A single sample is the source of the 5 T cell receptor beta chains below, sequenced in a study of blood T cell repertoires in COVID-19. The table came from immunoSEQ multiplex PCR; TCRdb's copy has only in-frame clones and leaves some out. Of roughly 100,000 clones in the sample, over 75% were seen once. The sequenced sample was peripheral blood. All receptors come from a man aged 45-60 years with acute or convalescent COVID-19.

The chain couples TRBV7-9 to TRBJ2-5; D gene ambiguous. The CDR3 totals 12 residues. V lost 8 bases and J 3 bases, leaving 10 bases between the germline ends. Germline assignment: CDR1 SEHNR and CDR2 FQNEAQ (reference sequence). The CDR3 DNA is TGTGCCAGCGTAGGCAGGAAAGAGACCCAGTACTTC. Its protein is CASVGRKETQYF.

The genes are TRBV9 and TRBJ1-5; TRBD1 might be the D (5 bases). CDR3 length: 14 amino acids. The ends were cut back, 6 bases at V and 1 base at J, with 11 bases in the middle. Germline V gene sequence: CDR1 SGDLS, CDR2 YYNGEE. This CDR3 is CASNRGESNQPQHF. As DNA, the CDR3 is TGTGCCAGCAACCGGGGGGAGAGCAATCAGCCCCAGCATTTT.

The chain uses TRBV14 and TRBJ2-4, with TRBD1 matching over 9 bases. Per germline, CDR1 SGHDN and CDR2 FVKESK. This CDR3 has 15 residues. V shed 2 bases and J 6 bases; nucleotides not matched to a gene: 5. Written as DNA, the CDR3 is TGTGCCAGCAGCCAACCAGGGACAGGGACAAACATTCAGTACTTC. Protein product: CASSQPGTGTNIQYF.

This clone has only a few counts. V and J are TRBV12-3 or TRBV12-4 and TRBJ2-1; D not resolved. This CDR3 has 13 residues. V lost 3 bases, J lost 5 bases, and 8 bases lay in between. In nucleotides, the CDR3 is TGTGCCAGCAGTTTTGGCAGGAACAATGAGCAGTTCTTC. Translation: CASSFGRNNEQFF.

The V gene is TRBV27, the J gene TRBJ1-1, with D tentatively TRBD1 (5 bases). Trimming pared 5 bases from V and 0 bases from J, leaving 10 bases between. The germline V gene has CDR1 MNHEY and CDR2 SMNVEV (reference sequence). This CDR3 comprises 14 residues. The CDR3 DNA is TGTGCCAGCAGTCCGCGGGGGTTGAACACTGAAGCTTTCTTT. Amino acids: CASSPRGLNTEAFF.